The 29 T cell receptor beta chains presented below share a single source sample, sequenced in a study of blood T cells in healthy people across ages. Primers used in a second PCR of roughly 7 to 12 cycles were a sample-barcoded 5' primer and a J-beta primer mix. One entry per CDR3 protein results from TCRdb running MiXCR on the 5' RACE reads. The repertoire consists of about 1,400,000 distinct CDR3 sequences, with approximately 40% occurring once and the leading ten covering 7.9%. Specimen: blood. These receptor sequences come from a woman aged 18-35 years in good health.

The CDR3 sequence is CASSVAVEGDEQFF. CDR3 DNA: TGTGCCAGCAGTGTGGCGGTGGAAGGGGATGAGCAGTTCTTC. The rearrangement uses TRBV27 and TRBJ2-1, with a tentative D call TRBD1 (5 bases). From germline, CDR1 is MNHEY and CDR2 SMNVEV (reference sequence). V was clipped by 5 bases and J by 8 bases, with 16 bases between them. CDR3 size: 14 residues.

The rearrangement joins TRBV7-9 to TRBJ2-7; D is undetermined. From germline, CDR1 is SEHNR and CDR2 FQNEAQ (reference sequence). The CDR3 runs to 14 residues. Trimming pared 1 base from V and 5 bases from J, leaving 12 bases between. The CDR3 coding sequence is TGTGCCAGCAGCTTAGGCGGACGCACGGACGAGCAGTACTTC. Its protein product is CASSLGGRTDEQYF.

This clonotype was found a few times. The chain joins TRBV9 to TRBJ1-2, with 7 bases that match TRBD1. The V segment lost 0 bases and the J segment 5 bases; nucleotides outside the gene matches: 7. The CDR3 spans 15 residues. Germline V gene lookup returns CDR1 SGDLS and CDR2 YYNGEE. This CDR3 reads CASSVEGGLAYGYTF. The CDR3 DNA is TGTGCCAGCAGCGTAGAAGGGGGCCTCGCTTATGGCTACACCTTC. The full variable domain, with the rest looked up from reference TRBV9 and TRBJ1-2, is DSGVTQTPKHLITATGQRVTLRCSPRSGDLSVYWYQQSLDQGLQFLIQYYNGEERAKGNILERFSAQQFPDLHSELNLSSLELGDSALYFCASSVEGGLAYGYTFGSGTRLTVV.

Only a few counts were recorded for this clonotype. The chain uses TRBV7-8 and TRBJ2-1, with D uncertain. CDR1 SGHVS and CDR2 FQNEAQ come from the germline V gene. The CDR3 extends over 16 amino acids. With 3 bases removed from V and 0 bases from J, the gap between germline ends came to 12 bases. The CDR3 is CASSFSGGVSYNEQFF. CDR3 bases: TGTGCCAGCAGCTTTTCAGGTGGGGTCTCCTACAATGAGCAGTTCTTC.

This clonotype showed up just once. V usage is TRBV5-1 and J usage is TRBJ2-5, with D tentatively TRBD2 (6 bases). V lost 1 base and J lost 11, with 24 bases in between. The CDR3 spans 16 residues. In germline, CDR1 is SGHRS, CDR2 YFSETQ. CDR3 DNA: TGCGCCAGCAGCTTGTATGTCGGGACTCCGAACAATGAGCAGTACTTC. Amino acid sequence: CASSLYVGTPNNEQYF.

V usage is TRBV9 and J usage is TRBJ2-3; maybe TRBD2 (5 bases). This CDR3 spans 15 amino acids. V was clipped by 4 bases and J by 5 bases, with 17 bases between them. The germline CDR1 and CDR2 sequences are SGDLS and YYNGEE. Here the CDR3 reads CASSPDGRGGDTQYF. CDR3 in DNA: TGTGCCAGCAGCCCCGACGGTCGTGGAGGAGATACGCAGTATTTT.

The J gene is TRBJ1-4, the V gene TRBV7-9; possible D gene TRBD1, 5 bases. Germline CDR1 reads SEHNR; CDR2 reads FQNEAQ (reference sequence). Trimming pared 10 bases from V and 0 bases from J, leaving 12 bases between. The CDR3 is 14 amino acids. This chain's CDR3 is CATADSATNEKLFF. In DNA, the CDR3 is TGTGCCACCGCCGACAGCGCAACTAATGAAAAACTGTTTTTT.

This clonotype has only a few counts. V gene TRBV4-1 combines with J gene TRBJ2-4; 7 bases map to TRBD1. V shed 3 bases and J 8 bases; nucleotides not matched to a gene: 10. The CDR3 is made up of 15 amino acids. Germline lookup yields CDR1 MGHRA and CDR2 YSYEKL. CDR3 sequence: CASSHYPGTDDIQYF. The CDR3 region has the DNA TGCGCCAGCAGCCACTATCCCGGGACAGACGACATTCAGTACTTC.

The chain employs TRBV27 and TRBJ1-1, with 8 bases fitting TRBD1. The CDR3 is made up of 13 amino acids. Germline V gene lookup returns CDR1 MNHEY and CDR2 SMNVEV (reference sequence). The V and J ends lost 3 bases and 10 bases, in that order; junction bases with no gene match: 7. The CDR3 is CASSFGQGGLAFF. The CDR3 nucleotides read TGTGCCAGCAGTTTTGGACAGGGAGGGCTAGCTTTCTTT.

The gene calls are TRBV29-1 and TRBJ2-2; no firm D call. V lost 1 base to trimming and J lost 4 bases, with 7 bases between them. CDR1 and CDR2 from the germline V gene are SQVTM and ANQGSEA. The CDR3 has 13 amino acids. The CDR3 loop reads CSVEVGITGELFF. The CDR3 DNA is TGCAGCGTTGAAGTCGGAATCACCGGGGAGCTGTTTTTT.

This clonotype was counted only a few times. CDR3 DNA: TGTGCTAGTGGTTTGGTATTAAGGGCCTACTCCTACGAGCAGTACTTC. It specifies CASGLVLRAYSYEQYF. This rearrangement joins TRBV12-5 to TRBJ2-7, with unresolved D. This CDR3 has 16 amino acids. V lost 0 bases, J lost 0 bases, and 12 bases lay in between. CDR1 LGHNT and CDR2 FRNRAP come from the germline V gene.

This chain links TRBV20-1 with TRBJ1-5; 7 bases map to TRBD1. This CDR3 is built from 18 residues. Germline V lookup: CDR1 DFQATT, CDR2 SNEGSKA (reference sequence). Trimming at V came to 2 bases and at J to 0 bases, leaving 13 bases not matched to a gene. As DNA, the CDR3 is TGCAGTGCTAGACCCTCCGGGACAGCCGGAAGTAGCAATCAGCCCCAGCATTTT. Encoded protein: CSARPSGTAGSSNQPQHF.

This clonotype was counted between two and nine times. The V gene is TRBV7-2, the J gene TRBJ2-1, with D hard to call. Trimming cost V 0 bases and J 6 bases, with 9 bases left between them. CDR3 length: 14 amino acids. Per the germline V gene, CDR1 is SGHTA and CDR2 is FQGNSA. The DNA for the CDR3 is TGTGCCAGCAGCTTAGCCTCTTTCGGCAATGAGCAGTTCTTC. Its translation: CASSLASFGNEQFF.

This clonotype showed up just a few times. The chain couples TRBV7-2 to TRBJ2-7, with 7 bases aligning to TRBD2. The length of the CDR3 is 14 residues. The germline V gene has CDR1 SGHTA and CDR2 FQGNSA. V shed 5 bases and J 6 bases; nucleotides not matched to a gene: 10. In DNA form, the CDR3 reads TGTGCCAGCAGCCAGGGACTAAGAGCTGGCGAGCAGTACTTC. Amino acids: CASSQGLRAGEQYF.

This chain uses TRBV12-3 or TRBV12-4 with TRBJ2-1; D assignment may be TRBD1 or TRBD2 (5 bases each). The CDR3 is 15 residues long. V was shortened by 10 bases and J by 0 bases, with 16 bases between the two germline ends. CDR3 in amino acids: CATGHTGGSYNEQFF. CDR3 coding DNA: TGTGCCACAGGGCATACAGGAGGCTCCTACAATGAGCAGTTCTTC.

V is TRBV11-2 and J is TRBJ1-2; 8 nucleotides agree with TRBD1. Germline lookup yields CDR1 SGHAT and CDR2 FQNNGV. The V and J ends lost 5 bases and 6 bases, in that order; junction bases with no gene match: 11. The CDR3 extends over 15 amino acids. The CDR3, as DNA: TGTGCCAGCAGCCCCGACAGGGGAAGGGCTCATGGCTACACCTTC. Translating it yields CASSPDRGRAHGYTF.

This clonotype was counted a few times. In DNA, the CDR3 is TGTGCCAGCAGTCAACCCGGACTAGCGGGGGAGACCCAGTACTTC. Its translation: CASSQPGLAGETQYF. The V gene is TRBV28, the J gene TRBJ2-5; 12 bases line up with TRBD2. Germline V CDR1 and CDR2: MDHEN, SYDVKM. The CDR3 is 15 amino acids. V shed 5 bases, J shed 5 bases, and the junction held 6 bases outside the gene matches.

This clonotype was picked up a small number of times. V usage is TRBV20-1 and J usage is TRBJ2-4; tentative D call: TRBD2 (6 bases). The DNA end favors TRBJ2-7, so the J call may be wrong. The CDR3 spans 14 residues. Germline-derived CDR1 and CDR2 are DFQATT and SNEGSKA (reference sequence). The CDR3 bases are TGCAGTGCTAGAGCGGGACTGGGGGCCTACGAGCAGTACTTC. It codes for CSARAGLGAYEQYF.

The chain carries TRBV5-1 and TRBJ2-5, with 7 nucleotides matching TRBD1. From germline, CDR1 is SGHRS and CDR2 YFSETQ. The junction had 7 bases not matched to a gene; V was cut back by 2 bases and J by 3 bases. CDR3 length equals 15 residues. In DNA, the CDR3 is TGCGCCAGCAGCTTAAGTTCCGGACAGGAAGAGACCCAGTACTTC. Its translation: CASSLSSGQEETQYF.

The chain has TRBV20-1 and TRBJ2-7; 13 nucleotides agree with TRBD2. Unmatched junction bases numbered 7, after V lost 5 bases and J lost 0 bases. From germline, CDR1 is DFQATT and CDR2 SNEGSKA (reference sequence). The length of the CDR3 is 16 residues. The CDR3 sequence is CSADTSGRVHSYEQYF. The CDR3 region has the DNA TGCAGTGCTGATACTAGCGGGAGGGTGCACTCCTACGAGCAGTACTTC.

The chain carries TRBV5-5 and TRBJ2-1; D unclear. In germline, CDR1 is SGHKS, CDR2 YYEKEE (reference sequence). V shed 1 base and J shed 4 bases, with 12 bases lying between them. CDR3 length: 15 amino acids. The CDR3 region is CASSLFGSTYNEQFF. The CDR3 coding sequence is TGTGCCAGCAGCTTGTTCGGGTCAACTTACAATGAGCAGTTCTTC.

This clonotype has a handful of counts. This chain connects TRBV6-5 to TRBJ2-7; 9 bases fit TRBD1. V lost 7 bases to trimming and J lost 2 bases; unmatched junction nucleotides: 6. Germline CDR1 is MNHEY and CDR2 is SVGAGI. This CDR3 region has 14 residues. This chain's CDR3 is CASIPGTGPYEQYF. In nucleotides, the CDR3 is TGTGCCAGCATCCCCGGGACAGGGCCCTACGAGCAGTACTTC.

This clonotype came up many times. The chain employs TRBV3-1 and TRBJ2-1; TRBD2 aligns across 14 bases. CDR1 is LGHDT and CDR2 is YNNKEL in the germline V gene (reference sequence). The CDR3 covers 15 residues. After removal of 1 base from V and 10 bases from J, the junction contained 3 bases not matched to a gene. CDR3 bases: TGTGCCAGCAGCCAAGGACTAGCGGGAGGGCAAGAGCAGTTCTTC. Its protein is CASSQGLAGGQEQFF.

This clonotype has a count of ten or more. The chain carries TRBV5-1 and TRBJ2-6, with D possibly matching TRBD2 (5 bases). Germline CDR1 and CDR2: SGHRS and YFSETQ. V was cut by 4 bases and J by 0 bases, with 11 bases left in between. This CDR3 comprises 16 residues. This chain's CDR3 is CASSPGGVSGANVLTF. CDR3 DNA: TGCGCCAGCAGCCCCGGAGGTGTCTCTGGGGCCAACGTCCTGACTTTC.

In its sample, this clonotype was seen a few times. The rearrangement links TRBV6-5 to TRBJ1-2; D may be TRBD1 (5 bases). V gave up 5 bases and J gave up 4 bases, with 11 bases separating them. There are 13 residues in the CDR3. Looked up from germline, CDR1 is MNHEY and CDR2 is SVGAGI. The CDR3 sequence is CASSPGLRYGYTF. The CDR3 DNA is TGTGCCAGCAGTCCGGGACTTCGCTATGGCTACACCTTC.

This clonotype occurred once. CDR3 residues: CASSLNSQLAGESEQFF. The CDR3 coding sequence is TGTGCCAGCAGTTTAAACTCCCAGCTAGCGGGAGAAAGTGAGCAGTTCTTC. The chain recombines TRBV12-3 or TRBV12-4 with TRBJ2-1, with 10 nucleotides matching TRBD2. Unmatched junction bases numbered 13, after V lost 2 bases and J lost 9 bases. CDR3 size: 17 residues.

This clonotype was seen a single time. The V gene is TRBV7-2, the J gene TRBJ2-3; 13 bases align to TRBD2. Per the germline V gene, CDR1 is SGHTA and CDR2 is FQGNSA. The CDR3 runs to 17 residues. Trimming at V came to 1 base and at J to 2 bases, leaving 3 bases not matched to a gene. CDR3 sequence: CASSLVGLAGNTDTQYF. CDR3 DNA: TGTGCCAGCAGCTTAGTGGGACTAGCGGGGAACACAGATACGCAGTATTTT.

This chain connects TRBV12-3 or TRBV12-4 to TRBJ1-1; possible D gene TRBD1, 6 bases. The V end lost 6 bases, the J end lost 6 bases, and 20 bases lay between the germline ends. CDR3 length equals 15 residues. The CDR3 here is CASRRPGTSLAEAFF. The DNA of the CDR3 is TGTGCCAGCAGACGACCCGGGACATCTCTCGCTGAAGCTTTCTTT.

Note on this clonotype: The junction departs from germline at one end; a sequencing error may be responsible. V usage is TRBV27 and J usage is TRBJ2-4, with D perhaps TRBD2 (5 bases). Per the germline V gene, CDR1 is MNHEY and CDR2 is SMNVEV (reference sequence). The CDR3 is 14 amino acids. As DNA, the CDR3 is TGTGCCTGCAGTTTACGGGCGGACTCAAAAGAGCAGTACTTC. This translates into CACSLRADSKEQYF.